The rows below give T cell receptor beta chains drawn from one sample of a study of blood T cell repertoires in COVID-19. Sequenced by immunoSEQ multiplex PCR; TCRdb stores in-frame clones only, minus some. In the table there are about 210,000 clones, roughly 91% of which are singletons. The sample was PBMCs or T cells enriched from blood (not recorded which). Receptor source: a man younger than 40 in a cohort exposed to, infected with or recovered from COVID-19 (not recorded which). Each CDR3 is given with its conserved first and last residue. Each record gives: J gene, V gene, D gene, clone size, CDR3 length, CDR3 protein, CDR3 DNA. The D gene is left open where the match is weak. Clone size is not always given. Where it is, it says once, few, many or a class for expanded clones.

J gene: TRBJ2-4
V gene: TRBV28
D gene: TRBD1
clone size: once
CDR3 length: 19
CDR3 protein: CASSRTVFRDRRPENIQYF
CDR3 DNA: TGTGCCAGCAGTCGAACGGTATTCCGGGACAGGAGGCCCGAAAACATTCAGTACTTC

J gene: TRBJ1-1
V gene: TRBV28
D gene: .
clone size: .
CDR3 length: 12
CDR3 protein: CARRARNTEAFF
CDR3 DNA: TGTGCCAGGCGGGCGCGTAACACTGAAGCTTTCTTT

J gene: TRBJ2-1
V gene: TRBV10-2
D gene: TRBD2
clone size: .
CDR3 length: 14
CDR3 protein: CASSVSGSSNEQFF
CDR3 DNA: TGCGCCAGCAGTGTTAGCGGGAGTAGTAATGAGCAGTTCTTC

J gene: TRBJ1-1
V gene: TRBV7-2
D gene: TRBD1
clone size: .
CDR3 length: 14
CDR3 protein: CATGGHGQGSEAFF
CDR3 DNA: TGTGCCACCGGGGGTCACGGACAGGGCTCTGAAGCTTTCTTT

J gene: TRBJ1-4
V gene: TRBV29-1
D gene: .
clone size: .
CDR3 length: 14
CDR3 protein: CSVQGLGTNEKLFF
CDR3 DNA: TGCAGCGTACAGGGTTTGGGAACTAATGAAAAACTGTTTTTT

J gene: TRBJ2-2
V gene: TRBV7-9
D gene: .
clone size: once
CDR3 length: 15
CDR3 protein: CASSFIQGGSRELFF
CDR3 DNA: TGTGCCAGCAGCTTTATACAGGGCGGGTCAAGGGAGCTGTTTTTT

J gene: TRBJ2-1
V gene: TRBV25-1
D gene: .
clone size: .
CDR3 length: 16
CDR3 protein: CASSDPARSSYNEQFF
CDR3 DNA: TGTGCCAGCAGTGACCCAGCGCGAAGCTCCTACAATGAGCAGTTCTTC

J gene: TRBJ1-1
V gene: TRBV27
D gene: TRBD1
clone size: .
CDR3 length: 14
CDR3 protein: CASRKQGVNTEAFF
CDR3 DNA: TGTGCCAGCAGGAAACAGGGGGTAAACACTGAAGCTTTCTTT

J gene: TRBJ1-6
V gene: TRBV23-1
D gene: .
clone size: .
CDR3 length: 19
CDR3 protein: CASSQSRGFPLGPNSPLHF
CDR3 DNA: TGCGCCAGCAGTCAATCCCGCGGGTTTCCTTTAGGGCCCAATTCACCCCTCCACTTT

J gene: TRBJ1-4
V gene: TRBV5-1
D gene: TRBD1
clone size: .
CDR3 length: 16
CDR3 protein: CASSRTDGTGREKLFF
CDR3 DNA: TGCGCCAGCAGCCGGACCGACGGGACAGGGAGGGAAAAACTGTTTTTT

J gene: TRBJ1-1
V gene: TRBV19
D gene: .
clone size: .
CDR3 length: 13
CDR3 protein: CASSSDGRTEAFF
CDR3 DNA: TGTGCCAGTAGTTCAGACGGGAGGACTGAAGCTTTCTTT

J gene: TRBJ2-1
V gene: TRBV5-1
D gene: .
clone size: .
CDR3 length: 15
CDR3 protein: CASSSDRRGPTEQFF
CDR3 DNA: TGCGCCAGCAGCTCCGACAGGAGGGGGCCCACTGAGCAGTTCTTC

J gene: TRBJ2-7
V gene: TRBV12-3/TRBV12-4
D gene: TRBD1
clone size: .
CDR3 length: 13
CDR3 protein: CASSRQGVYEQYF
CDR3 DNA: TGTGCCAGCAGTCGACAGGGTGTGTACGAGCAGTACTTC

J gene: TRBJ1-1
V gene: TRBV2
D gene: .
clone size: .
CDR3 length: 14
CDR3 protein: CASRLSSPNTEAFF
CDR3 DNA: TGTGCCAGCAGACTATCAAGCCCGAACACTGAAGCTTTCTTT

J gene: TRBJ2-7
V gene: TRBV4-3
D gene: .
clone size: .
CDR3 length: 15
CDR3 protein: CASSQEITGRYEQYF
CDR3 DNA: TGCGCCAGCAGCCAAGAAATAACAGGGCGCTACGAGCAGTACTTC

J gene: TRBJ2-7
V gene: TRBV19
D gene: .
clone size: .
CDR3 length: 17
CDR3 protein: CASSTPLGGPSSYEQYF
CDR3 DNA: TGTGCCAGTAGTACCCCACTGGGGGGACCTAGCTCCTACGAGCAGTACTTC

J gene: TRBJ2-4
V gene: TRBV20-1
D gene: .
clone size: .
CDR3 length: 10
CDR3 protein: CSAAGGIQYF
CDR3 DNA: TGCAGTGCTGCCGGGGGCATTCAGTACTTC

J gene: TRBJ2-7
V gene: TRBV9
D gene: .
clone size: medium-sized
CDR3 length: 14
CDR3 protein: CASSVDGDLYEQYF
CDR3 DNA: TGTGCCAGCAGCGTAGACGGGGACTTATACGAGCAGTACTTC

J gene: TRBJ2-1
V gene: TRBV19
D gene: .
clone size: .
CDR3 length: 15
CDR3 protein: CASRTSQPEYNEQFF
CDR3 DNA: TGTGCCAGTAGGACTAGTCAACCGGAGTACAATGAGCAGTTCTTC

J gene: TRBJ2-1
V gene: TRBV5-1
D gene: TRBD2
clone size: .
CDR3 length: 15
CDR3 protein: CASSLGAGAYNEQFF
CDR3 DNA: TGCGCCAGCAGCTTGGGAGCGGGAGCCTACAATGAGCAGTTCTTC

J gene: TRBJ2-5
V gene: TRBV19
D gene: TRBD1
clone size: .
CDR3 length: 15
CDR3 protein: CASSRGQGGQETQYF
CDR3 DNA: TGTGCCAGTAGTAGAGGACAGGGTGGGCAAGAGACCCAGTACTTC

J gene: TRBJ2-3
V gene: TRBV9
D gene: TRBD1
clone size: .
CDR3 length: 15
CDR3 protein: CASSVDRTGVDTQYF
CDR3 DNA: TGTGCCAGCAGCGTAGACCGGACAGGGGTAGATACGCAGTATTTT

J gene: TRBJ2-1
V gene: TRBV10-1
D gene: .
clone size: few
CDR3 length: 15
CDR3 protein: CASNIGGTRASEQFF
CDR3 DNA: TGCGCCAGCAACATAGGAGGGACCCGGGCGAGTGAGCAGTTCTTC

J gene: TRBJ1-2
V gene: TRBV18
D gene: .
clone size: .
CDR3 length: 14
CDR3 protein: CASSPPAGSYGYTF
CDR3 DNA: TGTGCCAGCTCACCACCGGCAGGGTCCTATGGCTACACCTTC

J gene: TRBJ2-3
V gene: TRBV28
D gene: .
clone size: .
CDR3 length: 17
CDR3 protein: CASRTLSGLGSTDTQYF
CDR3 DNA: TGTGCCAGCAGAACCCTTAGCGGATTGGGTAGCACAGATACGCAGTATTTT

J gene: TRBJ2-3
V gene: TRBV7-3
D gene: .
clone size: few
CDR3 length: 16
CDR3 protein: CASSLWPGGRTDTQYF
CDR3 DNA: TGTGCCAGCAGCTTATGGCCCGGGGGACGGACAGATACGCAGTATTTT

J gene: TRBJ2-7
V gene: TRBV7-9
D gene: .
clone size: .
CDR3 length: 17
CDR3 protein: CASSSNPGDTSSYEQYF
CDR3 DNA: TGTGCCAGCAGCTCAAACCCAGGGGACACCAGCTCCTACGAGCAGTACTTC

J gene: TRBJ2-3
V gene: TRBV7-9
D gene: .
clone size: .
CDR3 length: 12
CDR3 protein: CASSPSTDTQYF
CDR3 DNA: TGTGCCAGCAGCCCTAGCACAGATACGCAGTATTTT

J gene: TRBJ2-3
V gene: TRBV11-2
D gene: .
clone size: .
CDR3 length: 16
CDR3 protein: CASSLEEGTSTDTQYF
CDR3 DNA: TGTGCCAGCAGCTTAGAAGAGGGTACTAGCACAGATACGCAGTATTTT

J gene: TRBJ2-5
V gene: TRBV5-1
D gene: .
clone size: once
CDR3 length: 13
CDR3 protein: CASSLSGRETQYF
CDR3 DNA: TGCGCCAGCAGCTTGTCGGGTCGCGAGACCCAGTACTTC

J gene: TRBJ2-4
V gene: TRBV7-3
D gene: TRBD2
clone size: .
CDR3 length: 14
CDR3 protein: CASSSVPGLAEQYF
CDR3 DNA: TGTGCCAGCAGCTCCGTCCCGGGACTAGCGGAGCAGTACTTC

J gene: TRBJ2-7
V gene: TRBV29-1
D gene: .
clone size: .
CDR3 length: 11
CDR3 protein: CSAADSYEQYF
CDR3 DNA: TGCAGCGCCGCGGACAGCTACGAGCAGTACTTC

J gene: TRBJ1-6
V gene: TRBV6-6
D gene: TRBD1
clone size: .
CDR3 length: 15
CDR3 protein: CASSYGDRGLSPLHF
CDR3 DNA: TGTGCCAGCAGTTACGGGGACAGGGGGCTTTCACCCCTCCACTTT

J gene: TRBJ2-7
V gene: TRBV7-2
D gene: .
clone size: .
CDR3 length: 17
CDR3 protein: CASIRGASSDLSYEQYF
CDR3 DNA: TGTGCCAGCATCCGGGGGGCGTCTAGCGACCTCTCCTACGAGCAGTACTTC

J gene: TRBJ1-2
V gene: TRBV19
D gene: .
clone size: .
CDR3 length: 14
CDR3 protein: CASSIVSRDYGYTF
CDR3 DNA: TGTGCCAGTAGTATAGTTTCCAGGGACTATGGCTACACCTTC

J gene: TRBJ1-1
V gene: TRBV4-1
D gene: .
clone size: .
CDR3 length: 16
CDR3 protein: CASSQDVVGGNTEAFF
CDR3 DNA: TGCGCCAGCAGCCAAGATGTCGTCGGCGGGAACACTGAAGCTTTCTTT

J gene: TRBJ1-1
V gene: TRBV19
D gene: .
clone size: once
CDR3 length: 13
CDR3 protein: CASAAGWATEAFF
CDR3 DNA: TGTGCCAGTGCTGCCGGTTGGGCCACTGAAGCTTTCTTT

J gene: TRBJ2-6
V gene: TRBV9
D gene: .
clone size: .
CDR3 length: 13
CDR3 protein: CASSVSGANVLTF
CDR3 DNA: TGTGCCAGCAGCGTTTCAGGGGCCAACGTCCTGACTTTC

J gene: TRBJ1-3
V gene: TRBV7-2
D gene: .
clone size: .
CDR3 length: 15
CDR3 protein: CASSLAYIPGNTIYF
CDR3 DNA: TGTGCCAGCAGCTTAGCGTACATCCCTGGAAACACCATATATTTT

J gene: TRBJ1-2
V gene: TRBV5-5
D gene: TRBD1
clone size: .
CDR3 length: 15
CDR3 protein: CASSFGDRDSEGYTF
CDR3 DNA: TGTGCCAGCAGCTTTGGGGACAGGGATTCGGAAGGCTACACCTTC

J gene: TRBJ2-7
V gene: TRBV2
D gene: .
clone size: once
CDR3 length: 14
CDR3 protein: CASAWRESAYEQYF
CDR3 DNA: TGTGCCAGCGCCTGGAGGGAAAGCGCCTACGAGCAGTACTTC

J gene: TRBJ1-3
V gene: TRBV28
D gene: TRBD1
clone size: .
CDR3 length: 14
CDR3 protein: CACQTGGRGNTIYF
CDR3 DNA: TGTGCCTGTCAAACAGGGGGCCGCGGAAACACCATATATTTT

J gene: TRBJ2-3
V gene: TRBV5-4
D gene: .
clone size: .
CDR3 length: 17
CDR3 protein: CASSPSRGGIPTDTQYF
CDR3 DNA: TGTGCCAGCAGCCCTTCCCGTGGCGGGATCCCGACAGATACGCAGTATTTT

J gene: TRBJ2-3
V gene: TRBV5-1
D gene: .
clone size: .
CDR3 length: 15
CDR3 protein: CASSPISGVIDTQYF
CDR3 DNA: TGCGCCAGCAGCCCAATTTCGGGGGTAATAGATACGCAGTATTTT

J gene: TRBJ2-7
V gene: TRBV7-2
D gene: .
clone size: .
CDR3 length: 14
CDR3 protein: CASSLAGGAYEQYF
CDR3 DNA: TGTGCCAGCAGCTTAGCGGGAGGTGCCTACGAGCAGTACTTC

J gene: TRBJ1-1
V gene: TRBV28
D gene: TRBD1
clone size: once
CDR3 length: 13
CDR3 protein: CAVETGPNTEAFF
CDR3 DNA: TGTGCCGTTGAGACAGGGCCGAACACTGAAGCTTTCTTT

J gene: TRBJ1-5
V gene: TRBV12-3/TRBV12-4
D gene: .
clone size: .
CDR3 length: 13
CDR3 protein: CASSLSRDQPQHF
CDR3 DNA: TGTGCCAGCAGCCTATCCCGGGATCAGCCCCAGCATTTT